The subject of this entry is one TCR beta chain. The source of the sample is a study of blood T cell repertoires in COVID-19. Study-wide context: Whether acute or convalescent, the COVID-19 samples came from the United States, Italy and Spain. PBMCs, B-cell-depleted T cells, or T cells provided the cDNA or gDNA that made up the material.

TCRdb keeps only in-frame clones here, not all; method: immunoSEQ multiplex PCR. The sample has about 53,000 clones; approximately 87% are singletons. The source of this sequence is a middle-aged man with acute or convalescent COVID-19. What was sequenced was peripheral blood.

In DNA, the CDR3 is TGTGCCAGCAGCTTAGGGGCAGGGGGCGAGAGGGACTATGGCTACACCTTC. Translated: CASSLGAGGERDYGYTF. The rearrangement joins TRBV11-2 to TRBJ1-2, with 8 bases lining up with TRBD1. Trimming took 1 base from V and 3 from J; bases not matched to a gene: 10. Germline V gene lookup returns CDR1 SGHAT and CDR2 FQNNGV. This CDR3 is 17 amino acids long.